What follows describes a single TCR beta chain. Some clones are missing from TCRdb's copy, which holds only in-frame ones; the method was immunoSEQ multiplex PCR. Altogether about 160,000 clones are present, roughly 85% being singletons, with the ten largest covering around 5.4%. Germline V gene lookup returns CDR1 SGHRS and CDR2 YFSETQ. The CDR3 loop spans 15 amino acids. Trimming cost V 0 bases and J 2 bases, with 12 bases left between them. These data come from a study of blood T cell repertoires in COVID-19. The TCR comes from a woman aged 45-60 years with COVID-19, enrolled during active disease. J is TRBJ2-7 and V is TRBV5-1, with TRBD1 as a possible D gene (6 bases). The sample consisted of peripheral blood. In DNA form, the CDR3 reads TGCGCCAGCAGCTTGGAAGGCCAGGGGACCTACGAGCAGTACTTC. Translated: CASSLEGQGTYEQYF. Based on the CDR3 plus reference TRBV5-1 and TRBJ2-7, the full variable domain is KAGVTQTPRYLIKTRGQQVTLSCSPISGHRSVSWYQQTPGQGLQFLFEYFSETQRNKGNFPGRFSGRQFSNSRSEMNVSTLELGDSALYLCASSLEGQGTYEQYFGPGTRLTVT.